This entry lists 7 T cell receptor beta chains sequenced from one sample in a study of blood T cell repertoires in COVID-19. Sequencing used immunoSEQ multiplex PCR; TCRdb keeps in-frame clones, though not all of them. The table has around 35,000 clones, roughly nine tenths seen once. The source material was peripheral blood. All receptors come from a human donor in a cohort sampled during active COVID-19.

This clone was counted a single time. The chain combines TRBV5-1 with TRBJ2-3; 8 bases fit TRBD1. The V gene end was trimmed by 4 bases and the J gene end by 3 bases; junction bases not matched to a gene: 7. CDR3 length: 15 amino acids. The germline CDR1 and CDR2 sequences are SGHRS and YFSETQ. The CDR3 region has the DNA TGCGCCAGCAGCCGAGACAGGGGAGATACAGATACGCAGTATTTT. Amino acids: CASSRDRGDTDTQYF. Looking up the rest from reference TRBV5-1 and TRBJ2-3 gives the full variable domain: KAGVTQTPRYLIKTRGQQVTLSCSPISGHRSVSWYQQTPGQGLQFLFEYFSETQRNKGNFPGRFSGRQFSNSRSEMNVSTLELGDSALYLCASSRDRGDTDTQYFGPGTRLTVL.

The chain is built from TRBV3-1 (or the pseudogene TRBV3-2) and TRBJ2-7; tentative D call: TRBD1 (6 bases). From germline, CDR1 is LGHDT and CDR2 YNNKEL (reference sequence). V was trimmed by 6 bases and J by 0 bases, leaving 15 bases between them. CDR3 length: 15 amino acids. DNA for the CDR3: TGTGCCAGCAGTCAGCAGGGGACCCCCTCCTACGAGCAGTACTTC. The encoded protein is CASSQQGTPSYEQYF.

V gene TRBV7-2 combines with J gene TRBJ2-5; D possibly corresponds to TRBD2 (6 bases). Germline assignment: CDR1 SGHTA and CDR2 FQGNSA. V shed 1 base and J shed 5 bases, with 8 bases lying between them. The CDR3 consists of 13 residues. Written as DNA, the CDR3 is TGTGCCAGCAGCTTAGAGGGGAGGGAGACCCAGTACTTC. This sequence encodes CASSLEGRETQYF.

This clone showed up just once. V usage is TRBV7-2 and J usage is TRBJ2-1, with 7 bases lining up with TRBD1. The CDR3 is 13 amino acids. Trimming removed 5 bases from V and 6 bases from J; junction bases left unmatched: 4. Germline CDR1 is SGHTA and CDR2 is FQGNSA. The CDR3 DNA follows: TGTGCCAGCAGCACCCGACAGGGCAATGAGCAGTTCTTC. It codes for CASSTRQGNEQFF.

The chain employs TRBV5-6 and TRBJ2-5; D is perhaps TRBD1 (6 bases). Trimming cost V 6 bases and J 2 bases, with 17 bases left between them. Germline V gene data show CDR1 as SGHDT and CDR2 as YYEEEE. This CDR3 is built from 15 residues. The CDR3 protein is CASTSGQGQQETQYF. The DNA of the CDR3 is TGTGCCAGCACCTCGGGTCAGGGGCAGCAAGAGACCCAGTACTTC.

This clone was seen a handful of times. The chain has TRBV29-1 and TRBJ2-7, with TRBD1 matching 11 bases. The length of the CDR3 is 16 residues. J was trimmed by 3 bases and V by 3 bases; bases with no gene match: 10. CDR1 and CDR2 (germline): SQVTM, ANQGSEA. The CDR3 region is CSVENVRTGGFYEQYF. The CDR3 DNA is TGCAGCGTTGAGAATGTGCGGACAGGGGGCTTCTACGAGCAGTACTTC.

The gene calls are TRBV19 and TRBJ2-4; D not resolved. The CDR3 has 14 residues. The V and J ends lost 8 bases and 2 bases respectively, with 13 bases between them. Germline V gene lookup returns CDR1 LNHDA and CDR2 SQIVND (reference sequence). The CDR3 spells CASAARVSKNIQYF. The DNA of the CDR3 is TGTGCCAGTGCGGCTCGGGTTTCCAAAAACATTCAGTACTTC.